This passage covers 23 T cell receptor beta chains from one sample sequenced in a study of monozygotic twins with inflammatory bowel disease. From its re-call of the 5' RACE reads, TCRdb lists each CDR3 protein once, without DNA. Its table lists about 160,000 distinct CDR3 sequences. Sequenced material: blood. Receptors originate from a human donor with ulcerative colitis or Crohn's disease, or a healthy co-twin of an affected twin (not recorded which).

The chain's CDR3 is CSARARAGGRWNQPQHF. V and J are TRBV20-1 and TRBJ1-5; TCRdb's D gene call, TRBD1, goes unchecked for lack of DNA. This CDR3 is built from 17 residues. Germline assignment: CDR1 DFQATT and CDR2 SNEGSKA (reference sequence).

The chain uses TRBV20-1 and TRBJ2-5; the TCRdb D gene call, TRBD1, has no DNA to confirm it. From germline, CDR1 is DFQATT and CDR2 SNEGSKA (reference sequence). There are 14 residues in the CDR3. CDR3: CSAMRQAQERTQYF.

This sequence joins TRBV7-8 and TRBJ2-7; TCRdb reports TRBD1, a call that lacks DNA to check it against. This CDR3 contains 13 residues. Germline V gene data show CDR1 as SGHVS and CDR2 as FQNEAQ. The CDR3 spells CASSLTDSYEQYF.

The chain combines TRBV20-1 with TRBJ1-5; TCRdb designates TRBD1, a call that cannot be tested without DNA. This CDR3 is built from 15 residues. CDR1 and CDR2 from the germline V gene are DFQATT and SNEGSKA (reference sequence). CDR3 loop: CSASRRAGEGQPQHF.

The rearrangement joins TRBV7-8 to TRBJ1-4; TCRdb indicates TRBD1, and absent DNA this call remains unverified. CDR3 length equals 15 residues. Germline lookup yields CDR1 SGHVS and CDR2 FQNEAQ. The CDR3: CASSTGGSDNEKLFF.

This chain links TRBV20-1 with TRBJ2-7; TCRdb reports TRBD1, a call that lacks DNA to check it against. The CDR3 runs 18 residues. Germline values: CDR1 DFQATT, CDR2 SNEGSKA (reference sequence). CDR3 sequence: CSARSGQGMLLFSYEQYF.

V gene TRBV7-9 combines with J gene TRBJ1-5; TCRdb proposes TRBD1, but this gene call is untestable without DNA. The CDR3 consists of 17 residues. Germline V CDR1 and CDR2: SEHNR, FQNEAQ (reference sequence). CDR3 protein: CASSLSPYRARDQPQHF.

CDR3 amino acids: CSAPQPGLNYNEQFF. The gene calls are TRBV20-1 and TRBJ2-1; TCRdb proposes TRBD2, but this gene call is untestable without DNA. Germline lookup yields CDR1 DFQATT and CDR2 SNEGSKA (reference sequence). CDR3 size: 15 residues.

V and J are TRBV25-1 and TRBJ2-3; the TCRdb D gene call, TRBD2, has no DNA to confirm it. Germline lookup yields CDR1 MGHDK and CDR2 SYGVNS. This CDR3 spans 15 amino acids. The CDR3 loop is CASSESAGGGDTQYF.

The chain links TRBV19 to TRBJ2-1; checking the TCRdb D call of TRBD1 is not possible without DNA. CDR1 and CDR2 (germline): LNHDA, SQIVND (reference sequence). The CDR3 has 13 amino acids. The CDR3 sequence is CASSLDTYNEQFF.

The gene calls are TRBV29-1 and TRBJ1-2; as DNA is missing, the TRBD1 call by TCRdb cannot be tested. The CDR3 has 12 residues. CDR1 and CDR2 from the germline V gene are SQVTM and ANQGSEA. CDR3 amino acids: CSAGQGSYGYTF.

The gene calls are TRBV20-1 and TRBJ2-3; the D gene TCRdb calls, TRBD1, cannot be checked with no DNA. This CDR3 is 13 amino acids long. The germline gives CDR1 DFQATT, CDR2 SNEGSKA (reference sequence). This CDR3 reads CSARRGVVDTQYF.

V usage is TRBV19 and J usage is TRBJ1-5; checking the TCRdb D call of TRBD1 is not possible without DNA. The germline CDR1 and CDR2 sequences are LNHDA and SQIVND (reference sequence). The CDR3 length is 14 residues. The CDR3: CASSIGQDNQPQHF. Full variable domain (outside the CDR3, taken from reference TRBV19 and TRBJ1-5): DGGITQSPKYLFRKEGQNVTLSCEQNLNHDAMYWYRQDPGQGLRLIYYSQIVNDFQKGDIAEGYSVSREKKESFPLTVTSAQKNPTAFYLCASSIGQDNQPQHFGDGTRLSIL.

The V gene is TRBV12-5, the J gene TRBJ2-1; without DNA, the TCRdb call of TRBD1 cannot be checked. This CDR3 has 18 residues. The germline CDR1 and CDR2 sequences are LGHNT and FRNRAP. The CDR3: CASGYHLPGAGLYNEQFF.

The chain joins TRBV5-1 to TRBJ1-6; TCRdb's D call, TRBD1, is unchecked because there is no DNA. CDR1 is SGHRS, CDR2 YFSETQ, per germline. The length of the CDR3 is 19 residues. The CDR3 protein is CASSWGQIWQGIYNSPLHF.

The rearrangement uses TRBV3-1 and TRBJ2-7. CDR3 length: 13 amino acids. CDR1 LGHDT and CDR2 YNNKEL come from the germline V gene (reference sequence). CDR3 in amino acids: CASSQATEYEQYF.

V is TRBV7-8 and J is TRBJ2-7; TCRdb outputs TRBD1, but without DNA this stays unchecked. Germline CDR1 reads SGHVS; CDR2 reads FQNEAQ. This CDR3 contains 14 residues. CDR3 residues: CASSLVGQRSEQYF.

J is TRBJ2-5 and V is TRBV27; the TRBD1 assignment by TCRdb is unverifiable without DNA. The CDR3 is 15 amino acids. Germline CDR1 MNHEY, CDR2 SMNVEV (reference sequence). The CDR3 reads CASSRSPGIQETQYF.

The chain employs TRBV6-2 or TRBV6-3 and TRBJ2-1; without DNA, the TCRdb call of TRBD1 cannot be checked. The CDR3 length is 16 residues. Germline CDR1 and CDR2: MNHEY and SVGEGT. The CDR3 region is CASSSWRRGAGNEQFF.

This sequence joins TRBV7-9 and TRBJ1-2; TCRdb proposes TRBD1, but this gene call is untestable without DNA. Germline V gene lookup returns CDR1 SEHNR and CDR2 FQNEAQ (reference sequence). There are 16 residues in the CDR3. The CDR3 loop reads CASSRWTGDTPRGYTF.

The chain recombines TRBV7-2 with TRBJ1-1; without DNA, the TCRdb call of TRBD1 cannot be checked. Germline values: CDR1 SGHTA, CDR2 FQGNSA. The CDR3 extends over 17 amino acids. The CDR3 loop reads CASSAAPQGPLNTEAFF.

This chain links TRBV5-6 with TRBJ2-1. CDR3 length: 15 amino acids. Germline lookup yields CDR1 SGHDT and CDR2 YYEEEE. CDR3 sequence: CASRSAGGYYNEQFF.

The chain recombines TRBV5-1 with TRBJ2-7; there is no DNA to check the TCRdb D call of TRBD1. The CDR3 length is 15 residues. Germline CDR1 and CDR2: SGHRS and YFSETQ. The CDR3 loop is CATSLPGQGAREQYF.